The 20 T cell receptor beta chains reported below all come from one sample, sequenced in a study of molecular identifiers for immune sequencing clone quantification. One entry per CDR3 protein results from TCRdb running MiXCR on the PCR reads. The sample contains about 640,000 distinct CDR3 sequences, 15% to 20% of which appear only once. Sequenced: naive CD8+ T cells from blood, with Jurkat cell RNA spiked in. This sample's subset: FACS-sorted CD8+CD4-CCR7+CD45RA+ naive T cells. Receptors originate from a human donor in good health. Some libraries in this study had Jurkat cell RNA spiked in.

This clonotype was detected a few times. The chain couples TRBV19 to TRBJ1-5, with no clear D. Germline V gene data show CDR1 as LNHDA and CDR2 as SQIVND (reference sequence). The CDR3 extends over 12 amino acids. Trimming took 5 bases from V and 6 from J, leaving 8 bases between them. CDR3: CASSQPGQPQHF. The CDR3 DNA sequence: TGTGCCAGTAGTCAGCCCGGTCAGCCCCAGCATTTT.

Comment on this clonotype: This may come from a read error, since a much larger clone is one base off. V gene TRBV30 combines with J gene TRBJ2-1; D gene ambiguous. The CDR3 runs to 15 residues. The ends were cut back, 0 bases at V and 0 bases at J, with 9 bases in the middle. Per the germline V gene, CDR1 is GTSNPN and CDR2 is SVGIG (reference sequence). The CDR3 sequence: CAWSVPAFSYNEQFF. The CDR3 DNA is TGTGCCTGGAGTGTGCCAGCTTTCTCCTACAATGAGCAGTTCTTC.

CDR3 in amino acids: CASRTLGQGNKQFF. The CDR3 DNA reads as TGTGCCAGCCGAACTTTGGGACAGGGTAATAAGCAGTTCTTC. This sequence joins TRBV27 and TRBJ2-1; 9 bases match TRBD1. Germline CDR1 MNHEY, CDR2 SMNVEV (reference sequence). The CDR3 runs to 14 residues. V gave up 8 bases and J gave up 11 bases; unmatched junction bases: 13.

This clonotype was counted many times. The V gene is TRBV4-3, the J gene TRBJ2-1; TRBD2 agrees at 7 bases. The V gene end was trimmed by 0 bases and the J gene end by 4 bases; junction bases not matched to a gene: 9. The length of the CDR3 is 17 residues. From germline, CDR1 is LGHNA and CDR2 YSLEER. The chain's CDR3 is CASSQERELAVYNEQFF. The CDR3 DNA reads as TGCGCCAGCAGCCAAGAGAGGGAGCTAGCGGTATACAATGAGCAGTTCTTC.

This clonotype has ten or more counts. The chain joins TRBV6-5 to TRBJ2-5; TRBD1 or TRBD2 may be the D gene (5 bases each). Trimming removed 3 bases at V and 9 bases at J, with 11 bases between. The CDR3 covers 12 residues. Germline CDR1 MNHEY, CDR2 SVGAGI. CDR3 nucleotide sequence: TGTGCCAGCAGTTATCCAATGGGGGCCCAGTACTTC. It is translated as CASSYPMGAQYF.

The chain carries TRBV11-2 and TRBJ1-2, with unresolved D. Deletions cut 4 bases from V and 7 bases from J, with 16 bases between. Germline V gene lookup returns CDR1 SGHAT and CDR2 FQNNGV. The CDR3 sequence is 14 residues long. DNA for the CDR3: TGTGCCAGCAGCTCGGGAGGGTCTTTGGCTGGCTACACCTTC. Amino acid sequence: CASSSGGSLAGYTF.

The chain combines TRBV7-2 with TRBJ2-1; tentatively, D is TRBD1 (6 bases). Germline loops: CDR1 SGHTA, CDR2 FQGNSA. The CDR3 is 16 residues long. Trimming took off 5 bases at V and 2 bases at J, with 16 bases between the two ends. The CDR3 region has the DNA TGTGCCAGCAGCCCAGGGGACCTTGGGCCCTACAATGAGCAGTTCTTC. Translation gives CASSPGDLGPYNEQFF.

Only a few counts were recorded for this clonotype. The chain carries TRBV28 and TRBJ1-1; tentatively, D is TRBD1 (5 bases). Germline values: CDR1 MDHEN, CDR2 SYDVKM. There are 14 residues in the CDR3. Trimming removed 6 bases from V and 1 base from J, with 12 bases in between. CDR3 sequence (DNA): TGTGCCAGCAGCCTCAACGACAGGAACACTGAAGCTTTCTTT. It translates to CASSLNDRNTEAFF.

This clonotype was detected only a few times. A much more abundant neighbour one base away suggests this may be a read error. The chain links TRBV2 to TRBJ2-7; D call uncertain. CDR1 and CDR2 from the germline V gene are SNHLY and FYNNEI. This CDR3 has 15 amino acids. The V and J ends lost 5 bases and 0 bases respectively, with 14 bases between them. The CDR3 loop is CASSPICRSSYEQYF. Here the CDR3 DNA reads TGTGCCAGCAGTCCTATATGCAGGAGCTCCTACGAGCAGTACTTC.

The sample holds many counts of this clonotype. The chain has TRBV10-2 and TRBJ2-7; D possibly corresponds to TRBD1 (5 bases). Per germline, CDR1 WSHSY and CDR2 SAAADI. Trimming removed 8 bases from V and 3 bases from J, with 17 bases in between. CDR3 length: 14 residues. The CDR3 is CASGGPGRGYEQYF. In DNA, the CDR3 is TGCGCCAGCGGTGGTCCCGGTAGGGGCTACGAGCAGTACTTC.

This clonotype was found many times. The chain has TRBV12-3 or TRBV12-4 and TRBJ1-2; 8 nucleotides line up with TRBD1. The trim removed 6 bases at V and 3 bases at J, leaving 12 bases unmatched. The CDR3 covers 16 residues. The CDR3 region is CASSSGRRGHDYGYTF. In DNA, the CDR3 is TGTGCCAGCAGCTCTGGCCGCAGGGGGCATGACTATGGCTACACCTTC.

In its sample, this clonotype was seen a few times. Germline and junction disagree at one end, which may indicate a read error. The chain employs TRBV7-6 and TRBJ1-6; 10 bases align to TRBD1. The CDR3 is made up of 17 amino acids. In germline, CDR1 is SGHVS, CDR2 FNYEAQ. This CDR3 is CACSLVPPGQGNSPLHF. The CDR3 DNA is TGTGCCTGCAGCTTAGTCCCTCCGGGACAGGGGAATTCACCCCTCCACTTT.

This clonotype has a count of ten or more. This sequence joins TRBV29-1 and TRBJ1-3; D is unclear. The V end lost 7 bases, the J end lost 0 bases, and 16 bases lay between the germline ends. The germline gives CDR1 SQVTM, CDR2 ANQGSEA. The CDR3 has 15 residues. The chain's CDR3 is CSAREGRSSGNTIYF. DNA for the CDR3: TGCAGCGCTAGGGAAGGCAGAAGCTCTGGAAACACCATATATTTT.

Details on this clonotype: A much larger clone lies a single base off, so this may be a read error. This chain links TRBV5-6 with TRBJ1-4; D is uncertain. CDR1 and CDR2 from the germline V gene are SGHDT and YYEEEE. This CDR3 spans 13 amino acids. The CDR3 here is CASSASSNEKLVF. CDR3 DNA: TGTGCCAGCAGCGCAAGCAGTAATGAAAAACTGGTTTTT. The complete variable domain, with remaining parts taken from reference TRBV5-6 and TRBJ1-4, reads DAGVTQSPTHLIKTRGQQVTLRCSPKSGHDTVSWYQQALGQGPQFIFQYYEEEERQRGNFPDRFSGHQFPNYSSELNVNALLLGDSALYLCASSASSNEKLVFGSGTQLSVL.

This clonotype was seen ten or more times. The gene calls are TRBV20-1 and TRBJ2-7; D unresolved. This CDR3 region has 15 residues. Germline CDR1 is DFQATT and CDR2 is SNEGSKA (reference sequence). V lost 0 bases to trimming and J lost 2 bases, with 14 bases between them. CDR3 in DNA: TGCAGTGCTAGAGAGACGACTGCCGCAACCTACGAGCAGTACTTC. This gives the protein CSARETTAATYEQYF.

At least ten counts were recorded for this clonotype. The CDR3 region has the DNA TGCAGTGCGATACCGCCTTTGGACAGGGCGAGTGGGGAAGCTTTCTTT. This encodes CSAIPPLDRASGEAFF. This chain links TRBV20-1 with TRBJ1-1; 8 bases agree with TRBD1. V gave up 6 bases and J gave up 8 bases; unmatched junction bases: 20. The germline CDR1 and CDR2 sequences are DFQATT and SNEGSKA (reference sequence). CDR3 length: 16 amino acids.

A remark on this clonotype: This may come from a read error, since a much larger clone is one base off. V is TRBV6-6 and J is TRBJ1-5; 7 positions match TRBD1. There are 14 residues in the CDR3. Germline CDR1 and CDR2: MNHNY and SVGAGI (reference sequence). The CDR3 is CASSETGNNRPQHF. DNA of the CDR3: TGTGCCAGCAGTGAGACAGGGAATAATCGGCCCCAGCATTTT.

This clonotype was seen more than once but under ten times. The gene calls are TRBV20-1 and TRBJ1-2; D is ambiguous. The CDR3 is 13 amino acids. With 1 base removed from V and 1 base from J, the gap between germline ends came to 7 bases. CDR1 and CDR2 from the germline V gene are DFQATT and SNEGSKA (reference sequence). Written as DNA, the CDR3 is TGCAGTGCTAGAGGGACGTATAACTATGGCTACACCTTC. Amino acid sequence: CSARGTYNYGYTF.

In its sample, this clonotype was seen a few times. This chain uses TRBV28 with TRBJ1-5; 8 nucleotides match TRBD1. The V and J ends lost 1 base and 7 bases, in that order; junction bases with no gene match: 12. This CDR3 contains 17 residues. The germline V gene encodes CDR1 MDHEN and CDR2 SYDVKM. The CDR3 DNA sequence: TGTGCCAGCAGTTTATACCCAGACAGGGGCTCGGAGCAGCCCCAGCATTTT. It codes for CASSLYPDRGSEQPQHF.

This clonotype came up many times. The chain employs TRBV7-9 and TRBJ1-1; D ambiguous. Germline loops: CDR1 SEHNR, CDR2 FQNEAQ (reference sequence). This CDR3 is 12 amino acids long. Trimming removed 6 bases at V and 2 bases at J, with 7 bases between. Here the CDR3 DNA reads TGTGCCAGCAGTCCAAGTAACACTGAAGCTTTCTTT. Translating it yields CASSPSNTEAFF.